This entry lists 19 T cell receptor beta chains sequenced from one sample in a study of shared clonotypes between healthy human individuals. TCRdb's table, derived via immunoSEQ multiplex PCR, lists solely in-frame clones and lacks some. The sample includes around 2,000,000 clones, roughly 94% of them seen just once. The sample comprised naive CD4+ T cells sorted from blood. Documented subset: CD45RA+ positively selected. These receptors all stem from a man between 18 and 29 years old in good health.

The V call is TRBV28, the J call TRBJ2-7; weak D call: TRBD1 (6 bases). Trimming shortened V by 6 bases and J by 4 bases, and 19 bases separated the two germline ends. Germline assignment: CDR1 MDHEN and CDR2 SYDVKM. The CDR3 is 15 amino acids. The CDR3 protein is CASSSTGLGVYEQYF. The CDR3 DNA follows: TGTGCCAGCAGCTCTACAGGGCTCGGTGTATACGAGCAGTACTTC.

The chain joins TRBV5-1 to TRBJ1-4; possibly TRBD1 for D (5 bases). This CDR3 spans 15 amino acids. Germline V CDR1 and CDR2: SGHRS, YFSETQ. With 2 bases removed from V and 1 base from J, the gap between germline ends came to 9 bases. The CDR3 bases are TGCGCCAGCAGCTTTGAAGGGGTAACTAATGAAAAACTGTTTTTT. Translating it yields CASSFEGVTNEKLFF.

The rearrangement joins TRBV20-1 to TRBJ2-7; either TRBD1 or TRBD2 may fit D (5 bases each). The CDR3 consists of 9 residues. V lost 8 bases, J lost 5 bases, and 7 bases lay in between. CDR1 and CDR2 (germline): DFQATT, SNEGSKA (reference sequence). This CDR3 is CSLGHEQYF. As DNA, the CDR3 is TGCAGTTTGGGACACGAGCAGTACTTC.

Points on this clone: This CDR3 is also generated by other DNA sequences in the sample. The genes are TRBV7-2 and TRBJ2-5; 10 bases fit TRBD2. From germline, CDR1 is SGHTA and CDR2 FQGNSA. V shed 5 bases and J 3 bases; nucleotides not matched to a gene: 3. The CDR3 has 14 amino acids. CDR3 sequence (DNA): TGTGCCAGCAGCAGAGGACTAGCGGAAGAGACCCAGTACTTC. As protein: CASSRGLAEETQYF.

The chain uses TRBV15 and TRBJ2-5; weak D call: TRBD2 (5 bases). V was trimmed by 3 bases and J by 3 bases, leaving 14 bases between them. The CDR3 has 15 amino acids. The germline CDR1 and CDR2 sequences are LNHNV and YYDKDF (reference sequence). CDR3 region: CATSSEGLDEETQYF. CDR3 bases: TGTGCCACCAGCAGCGAAGGACTGGATGAAGAGACCCAGTACTTC.

Concerning this clone: This may come from a read error, since a much larger clone is one base off. This chain joins TRBV7-9 and TRBJ1-6; no firm D call. This CDR3 is built from 12 residues. Germline CDR1 and CDR2: SEHNR and FQNEAQ (reference sequence). V lost 3 bases and J 8 bases, leaving 5 bases between the germline ends. For the CDR3, the DNA is TGTGCCAGCAGCTTTAGTGATTCACCCCTCCACTTT. The encoded protein is CASSFSDSPLHF.

The rearrangement uses TRBV5-1 and TRBJ1-3, with 7 bases fitting TRBD1. From germline, CDR1 is SGHRS and CDR2 YFSETQ. The CDR3 contains 15 residues. V trimming: 4 bases; J trimming: 4 bases; junction bases outside the gene matches: 8. CDR3 in amino acids: CASSPGDREGNTIYF. The DNA of the CDR3 is TGCGCCAGCAGCCCGGGCGACAGGGAAGGAAACACCATATATTTT.

Regarding this clone: Other DNA sequences from this sample encode an identical CDR3 as well. The chain carries TRBV11-3 and TRBJ2-2, with a possible D match to TRBD1 (6 bases). Germline values: CDR1 SGHNT, CDR2 YENEEA. The CDR3 is 15 residues long. V gave up 5 bases and J gave up 0 bases, with 10 bases separating them. CDR3 amino acids: CASSPGTTNTGELFF. In DNA, the CDR3 is TGTGCCAGCAGCCCCGGGACAACGAACACCGGGGAGCTGTTTTTT.

The rearrangement uses TRBV10-3 and TRBJ2-7; 7 positions agree with TRBD1. The germline gives CDR1 ENHRY, CDR2 SYGVKD. Losses at the gene ends were 6 bases for V and 2 bases for J; bases not matched to a gene: 7. CDR3 length: 14 amino acids. In DNA form, the CDR3 reads TGTGCCATCAGCGGACAGGTTGCGACCTACGAGCAGTACTTC. Protein sequence: CAISGQVATYEQYF.

The V call is TRBV30, the J call TRBJ1-4, with a possible D match to TRBD1 (5 bases). CDR1 is GTSNPN, CDR2 SVGIG, per germline (reference sequence). V shed 2 bases and J shed 0 bases, with 22 bases lying between them. The CDR3 loop spans 19 amino acids. The DNA for the CDR3 is TGTGCCTGGAGTCGTAGGGGTCCTCTTTTAAGCGCAACTAATGAAAAACTGTTTTTT. Translation: CAWSRRGPLLSATNEKLFF.

The chain is built from TRBV6-5 and TRBJ2-7, with TRBD1 as a possible D gene (6 bases). Germline V gene sequence: CDR1 MNHEY, CDR2 SVGAGI. V lost 4 bases and J 0 bases, leaving 16 bases between the germline ends. This CDR3 is built from 16 residues. CDR3 nucleotides: TGTGCCAGCAGTTCCAGATCGACAGGAAGCTCCTACGAGCAGTACTTC. Its translation: CASSSRSTGSSYEQYF.

This clone has a single count. This chain uses TRBV10-2 with TRBJ2-7, with 16 bases identical to TRBD2. Losses at the gene ends were 4 bases for V and 6 bases for J; bases not matched to a gene: 6. This CDR3 spans 16 amino acids. CDR1 and CDR2 from the germline V gene are WSHSY and SAAADI. The CDR3 region is CASSVGLAGGWAEQYF. CDR3 sequence (DNA): TGCGCCAGCAGTGTGGGACTAGCGGGAGGGTGGGCCGAGCAGTACTTC.

The chain is built from TRBV9 and TRBJ1-4, with D perhaps TRBD1 (6 bases). Germline V gene sequence: CDR1 SGDLS, CDR2 YYNGEE. This CDR3 has 16 amino acids. V was shortened by 2 bases and J by 8 bases, with 19 bases between the two germline ends. The CDR3 DNA follows: TGTGCCAGCAGCGTCAGCGCAGGGGAGGTGAAGGAAAAACTGTTTTTT. Translated: CASSVSAGEVKEKLFF.

This clone is a singleton in its sample. This chain uses TRBV27 with TRBJ1-2; possible D gene TRBD1, 5 bases. This CDR3 comprises 15 residues. Trimming took off 3 bases at V and 2 bases at J, with 13 bases between the two ends. Per the germline V gene, CDR1 is MNHEY and CDR2 is SMNVEV (reference sequence). The CDR3 region is CASSFGQGENYGYTF. DNA for the CDR3: TGTGCCAGCAGTTTCGGTCAGGGAGAAAACTATGGCTACACCTTC.

A single count supports this clone. This chain uses TRBV18 with TRBJ1-4; no firm D call. V lost 2 bases, J lost 0 bases, and 7 bases lay in between. Germline assignment: CDR1 KGHSH and CDR2 LQKENI. CDR3 size: 15 residues. Here the CDR3 reads CASSPLHTTNEKLFF. The CDR3 bases are TGTGCCAGCTCACCATTACACACAACTAATGAAAAACTGTTTTTT.

This clone has only one observation. The chain links TRBV9 to TRBJ1-2, with 9 nucleotides matching TRBD1. The CDR3 runs to 14 residues. The V gene's germline CDR1 is SGDLS and CDR2 YYNGEE. The J segment lost 5 bases and the V segment lost 2 bases, leaving 4 bases of the junction unmatched. The CDR3 sequence: CASSVTGQGYGYTF. The CDR3 coding sequence is TGTGCCAGCAGCGTTACAGGACAGGGGTATGGCTACACCTTC.

This sequence joins TRBV30 and TRBJ2-5; possibly TRBD1 for D (6 bases). The germline V gene encodes CDR1 GTSNPN and CDR2 SVGIG (reference sequence). V shed 2 bases and J shed 5 bases, with 12 bases lying between them. The CDR3 length is 13 residues. The CDR3 DNA is TGTGCCTGGAGTTCAGGGGTCCGGGAGACCCAGTACTTC. It specifies CAWSSGVRETQYF.

The chain has TRBV10-3 and TRBJ2-7; maybe TRBD2 (6 bases). Germline CDR1 and CDR2: ENHRY and SYGVKD. Between the trimmed V and J ends, which lost 4 bases and 3 bases, there was a span of 22 bases. The CDR3 has 17 amino acids. CDR3 amino acids: CAISGPREAAQIYEQYF. The CDR3 DNA sequence: TGTGCCATCAGTGGCCCCAGGGAGGCAGCACAGATCTACGAGCAGTACTTC.

The chain uses TRBV9 and TRBJ2-7; TRBD1 matches 9 bases. Germline-derived CDR1 and CDR2 are SGDLS and YYNGEE. The CDR3 extends over 15 amino acids. V lost 4 bases, J lost 2 bases, and 7 bases stayed unmatched. CDR3 sequence (DNA): TGTGCCAGCAGCCCCCAAGGACAGGGGCCCTACGAGCAGTACTTC. Its protein is CASSPQGQGPYEQYF.